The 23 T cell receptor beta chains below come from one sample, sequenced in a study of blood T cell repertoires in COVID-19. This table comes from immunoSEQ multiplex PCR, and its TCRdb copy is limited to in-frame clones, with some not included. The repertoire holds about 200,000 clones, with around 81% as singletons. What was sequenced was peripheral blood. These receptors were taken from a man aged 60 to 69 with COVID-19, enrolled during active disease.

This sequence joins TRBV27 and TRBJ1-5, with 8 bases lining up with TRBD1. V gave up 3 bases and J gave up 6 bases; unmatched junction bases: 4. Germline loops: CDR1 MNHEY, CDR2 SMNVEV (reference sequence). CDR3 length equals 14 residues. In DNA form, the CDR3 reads TGTGCCAGCAGTTTTTCAGGGGGCAGTCAGCCCCAGCATTTT. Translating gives CASSFSGGSQPQHF.

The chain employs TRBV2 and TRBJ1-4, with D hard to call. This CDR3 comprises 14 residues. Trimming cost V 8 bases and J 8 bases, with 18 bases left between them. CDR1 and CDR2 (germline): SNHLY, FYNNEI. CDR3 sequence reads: CASAITGVREKLFF. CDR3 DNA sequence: TGTGCCAGCGCTATTACGGGAGTAAGAGAAAAACTGTTTTTT.

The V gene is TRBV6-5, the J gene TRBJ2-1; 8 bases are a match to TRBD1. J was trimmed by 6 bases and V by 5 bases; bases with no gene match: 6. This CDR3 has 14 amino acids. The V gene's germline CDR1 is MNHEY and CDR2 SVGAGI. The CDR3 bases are TGTGCCAGCAGTCAGGACAGGGTGTCCAATGAGCAGTTCTTC. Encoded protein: CASSQDRVSNEQFF.

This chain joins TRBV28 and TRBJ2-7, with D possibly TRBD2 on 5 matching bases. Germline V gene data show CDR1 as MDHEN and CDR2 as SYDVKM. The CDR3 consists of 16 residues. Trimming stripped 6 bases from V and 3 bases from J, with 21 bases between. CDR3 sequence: CASSPPRYRLNYEQYF. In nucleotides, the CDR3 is TGTGCCAGCAGCCCCCCCCGTTACAGACTAAACTACGAGCAGTACTTC.

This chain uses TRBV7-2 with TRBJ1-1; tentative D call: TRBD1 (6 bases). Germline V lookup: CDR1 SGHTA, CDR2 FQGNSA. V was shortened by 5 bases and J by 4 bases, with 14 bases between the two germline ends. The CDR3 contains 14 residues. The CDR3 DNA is TGTGCCAGCAGCATACAGGGTATGAGCACTGAAGCTTTCTTT. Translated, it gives CASSIQGMSTEAFF.

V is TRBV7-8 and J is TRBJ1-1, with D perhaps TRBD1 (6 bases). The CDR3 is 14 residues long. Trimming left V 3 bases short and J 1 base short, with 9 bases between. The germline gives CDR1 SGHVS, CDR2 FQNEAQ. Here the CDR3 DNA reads TGTGCCAGCAGCTTCCAGGGGAGGAACACTGAAGCTTTCTTT. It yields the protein CASSFQGRNTEAFF.

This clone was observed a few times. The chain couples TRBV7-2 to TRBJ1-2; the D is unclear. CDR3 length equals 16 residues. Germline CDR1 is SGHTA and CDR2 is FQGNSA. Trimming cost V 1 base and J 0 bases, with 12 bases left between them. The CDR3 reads CASSLDRSFANYGYTF. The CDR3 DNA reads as TGTGCCAGCAGCTTAGATAGATCCTTCGCTAACTATGGCTACACCTTC.

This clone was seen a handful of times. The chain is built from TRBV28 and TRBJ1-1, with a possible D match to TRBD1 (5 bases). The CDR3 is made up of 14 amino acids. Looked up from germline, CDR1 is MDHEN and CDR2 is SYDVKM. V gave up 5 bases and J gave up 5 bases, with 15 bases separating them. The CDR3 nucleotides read TGTGCCAGCAGTACCACGGGGGGGTCGACTGAAGCTTTCTTT. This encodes CASSTTGGSTEAFF. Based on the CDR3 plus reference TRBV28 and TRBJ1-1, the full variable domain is DVKVTQSSRYLVKRTGEKVFLECVQDMDHENMFWYRQDPGLGLRLIYFSYDVKMKEKGDIPEGYSVSREKKERFSLILESASTNQTSMYLCASSTTGGSTEAFFGQGTRLTVV.

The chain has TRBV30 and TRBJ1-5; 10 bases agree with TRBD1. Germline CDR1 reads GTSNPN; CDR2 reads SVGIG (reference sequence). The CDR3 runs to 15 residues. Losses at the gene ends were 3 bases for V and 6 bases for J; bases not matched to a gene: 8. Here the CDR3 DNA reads TGTGCCTGGAGCCTTCCGGGACAGGGGAGTCAGCCCCAGCATTTT. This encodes CAWSLPGQGSQPQHF.

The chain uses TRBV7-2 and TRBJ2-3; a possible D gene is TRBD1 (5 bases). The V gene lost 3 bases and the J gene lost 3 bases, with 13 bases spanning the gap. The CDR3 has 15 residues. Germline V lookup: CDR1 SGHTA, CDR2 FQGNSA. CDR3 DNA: TGTGCCAGCAGCTTTCGGCGGCAGGGTACAGATACGCAGTATTTT. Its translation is CASSFRRQGTDTQYF.

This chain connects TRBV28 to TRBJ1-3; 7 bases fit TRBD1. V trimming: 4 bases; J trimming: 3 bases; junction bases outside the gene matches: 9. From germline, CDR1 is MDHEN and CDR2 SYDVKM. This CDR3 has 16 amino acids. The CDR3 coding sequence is TGTGCCAGCAGTTCCCCTGAGGGGGCATTTGGAAACACCATATATTTT. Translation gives CASSSPEGAFGNTIYF. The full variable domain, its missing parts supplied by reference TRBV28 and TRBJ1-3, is DVKVTQSSRYLVKRTGEKVFLECVQDMDHENMFWYRQDPGLGLRLIYFSYDVKMKEKGDIPEGYSVSREKKERFSLILESASTNQTSMYLCASSSPEGAFGNTIYFGEGSWLTVV.

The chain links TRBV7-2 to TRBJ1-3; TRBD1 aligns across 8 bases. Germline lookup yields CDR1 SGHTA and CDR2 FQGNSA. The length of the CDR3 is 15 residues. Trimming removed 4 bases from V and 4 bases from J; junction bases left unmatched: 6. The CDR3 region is CASSSWQGAGNTIYF. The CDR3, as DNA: TGTGCCAGCAGCTCGTGGCAGGGGGCAGGAAACACCATATATTTT.

The CDR3 region has the DNA TGTGCCATCAGTGAACCCGCCAGGCGTAACTATGGCTACACCTTC. The encoded protein is CAISEPARRNYGYTF. The chain carries TRBV10-3 and TRBJ1-2; D unclear. This CDR3 region has 15 residues. The germline CDR1 and CDR2 sequences are ENHRY and SYGVKD. V lost 3 bases to trimming and J lost 1 base, with 12 bases between them.

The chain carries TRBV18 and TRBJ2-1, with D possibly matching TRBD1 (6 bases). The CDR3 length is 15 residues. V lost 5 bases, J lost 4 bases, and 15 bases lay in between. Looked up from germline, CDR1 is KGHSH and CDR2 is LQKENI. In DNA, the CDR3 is TGTGCCAGCTCAGCGCAGGGGCCTCCTTACAATGAGCAGTTCTTC. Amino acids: CASSAQGPPYNEQFF.

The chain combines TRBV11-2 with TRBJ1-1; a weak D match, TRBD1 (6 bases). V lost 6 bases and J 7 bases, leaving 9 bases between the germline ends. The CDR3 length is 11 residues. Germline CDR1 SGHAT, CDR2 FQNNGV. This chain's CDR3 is CASRLQGEAFF. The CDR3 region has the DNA TGTGCCAGCAGATTACAGGGTGAAGCTTTCTTT.

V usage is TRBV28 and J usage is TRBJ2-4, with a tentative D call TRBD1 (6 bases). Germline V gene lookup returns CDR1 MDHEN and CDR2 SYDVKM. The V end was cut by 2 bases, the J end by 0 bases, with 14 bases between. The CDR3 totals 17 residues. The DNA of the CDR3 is TGTGCCAGCAGTTTACTCACCGTGGACAGAGCCAAAAACATTCAGTACTTC. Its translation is CASSLLTVDRAKNIQYF.

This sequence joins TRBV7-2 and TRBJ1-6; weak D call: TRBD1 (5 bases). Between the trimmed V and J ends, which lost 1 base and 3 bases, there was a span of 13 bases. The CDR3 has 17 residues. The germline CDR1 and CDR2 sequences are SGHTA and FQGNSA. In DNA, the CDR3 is TGTGCCAGCAGCTTAGATCACAGGCCCCACTATAATTCACCCCTCCACTTT. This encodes CASSLDHRPHYNSPLHF.

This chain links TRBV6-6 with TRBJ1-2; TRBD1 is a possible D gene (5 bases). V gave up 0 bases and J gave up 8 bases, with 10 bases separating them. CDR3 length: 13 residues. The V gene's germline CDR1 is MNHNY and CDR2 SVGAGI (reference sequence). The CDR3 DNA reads TGTGCCAGCAGTTACTCAAAAGGGGAAGGCTACACCTTC. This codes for CASSYSKGEGYTF.

In nucleotides, the CDR3 is TGTGCCAGCAAGGAGATCAACGGGGAGACCCAGTACTTC. It specifies CASKEINGETQYF. The V and J genes are TRBV27 and TRBJ2-5; the D is unclear. Trimming removed 7 bases from V and 5 bases from J, with 14 bases in between. The CDR3 runs to 13 residues. Germline CDR1 is MNHEY and CDR2 is SMNVEV (reference sequence).

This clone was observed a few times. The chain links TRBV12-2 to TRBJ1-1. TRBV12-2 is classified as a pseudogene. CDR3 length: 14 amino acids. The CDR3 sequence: CASRLGRNHTEAFF. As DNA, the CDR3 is TGTGCAAGTCGCTTAGGGCGGAATCACACTGAAGCTTTCTTT.

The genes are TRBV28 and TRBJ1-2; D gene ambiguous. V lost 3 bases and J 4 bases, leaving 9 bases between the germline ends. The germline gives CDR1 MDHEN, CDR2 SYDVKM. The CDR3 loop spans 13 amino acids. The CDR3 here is CASSLSAGYGYTF. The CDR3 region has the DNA TGTGCCAGCAGTTTGTCGGCAGGCTATGGCTACACCTTC.

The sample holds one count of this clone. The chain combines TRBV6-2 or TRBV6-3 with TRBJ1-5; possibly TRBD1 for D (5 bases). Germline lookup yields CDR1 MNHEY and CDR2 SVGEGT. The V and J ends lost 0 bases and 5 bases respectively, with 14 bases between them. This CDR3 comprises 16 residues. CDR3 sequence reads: CASSYSSGRTHQPQHF. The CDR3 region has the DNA TGTGCCAGCAGTTACTCATCAGGGCGAACCCATCAGCCCCAGCATTTT.

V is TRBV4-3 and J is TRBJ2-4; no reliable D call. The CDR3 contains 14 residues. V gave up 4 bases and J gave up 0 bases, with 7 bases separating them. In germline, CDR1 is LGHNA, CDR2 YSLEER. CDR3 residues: CASSPRVAKNIQYF. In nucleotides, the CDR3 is TGCGCCAGCAGCCCACGGGTAGCCAAAAACATTCAGTACTTC.